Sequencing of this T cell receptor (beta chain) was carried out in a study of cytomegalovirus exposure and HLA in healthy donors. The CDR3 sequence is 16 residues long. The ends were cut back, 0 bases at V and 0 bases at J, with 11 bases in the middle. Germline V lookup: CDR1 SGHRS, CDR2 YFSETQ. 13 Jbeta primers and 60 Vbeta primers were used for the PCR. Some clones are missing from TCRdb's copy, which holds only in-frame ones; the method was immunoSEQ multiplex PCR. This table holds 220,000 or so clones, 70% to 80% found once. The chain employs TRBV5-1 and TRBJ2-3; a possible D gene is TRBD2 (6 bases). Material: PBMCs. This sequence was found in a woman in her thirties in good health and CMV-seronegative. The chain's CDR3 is CASSLAGGLSTDTQYF. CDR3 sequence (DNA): TGCGCCAGCAGCTTGGCCGGGGGACTTAGCACAGATACGCAGTATTTT.